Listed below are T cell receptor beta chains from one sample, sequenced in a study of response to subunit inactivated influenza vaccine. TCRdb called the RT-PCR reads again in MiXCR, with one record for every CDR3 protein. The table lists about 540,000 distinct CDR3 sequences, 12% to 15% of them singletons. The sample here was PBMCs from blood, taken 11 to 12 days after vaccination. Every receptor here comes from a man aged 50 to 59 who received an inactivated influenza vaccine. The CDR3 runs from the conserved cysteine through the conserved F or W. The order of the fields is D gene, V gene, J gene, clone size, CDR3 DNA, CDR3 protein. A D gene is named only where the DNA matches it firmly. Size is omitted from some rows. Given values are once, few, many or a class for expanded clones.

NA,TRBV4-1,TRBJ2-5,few,TGCGCCAGCAGCCAAGAGGGATCCGAGACCCAGTACTTC,CASSQEGSETQYF
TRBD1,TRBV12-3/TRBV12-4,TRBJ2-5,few,TGTGCCAGCAGACCGACAGGGGGCGGGGAGACCCAGTACTTC,CASRPTGGGETQYF
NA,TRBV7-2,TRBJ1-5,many,TGTGCCAGCAGCCCTACTTGGGGGCGCAATCAGCCCCAGCATTTT,CASSPTWGRNQPQHF
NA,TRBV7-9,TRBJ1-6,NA,TGTGCCAGCAGCCCACAGGAGGTCAATAATTCACCCCTCCACTTT,CASSPQEVNNSPLHF
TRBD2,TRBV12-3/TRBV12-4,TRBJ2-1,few,TGTGCCAGCAGTCCCTATTTACCGGGACTAGCGGGGGTGACCTACAATGAGCAGTTCTTC,CASSPYLPGLAGVTYNEQFF
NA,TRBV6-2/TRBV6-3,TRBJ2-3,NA,TGTGCCAGCAGTTGGGGCGGGGTGCCAGATACGCAGTATTTT,CASSWGGVPDTQYF
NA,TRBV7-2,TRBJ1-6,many,TGTGCCAGCAGCTTGTCCCAGAATTCACCCCTCCACTTT,CASSLSQNSPLHF
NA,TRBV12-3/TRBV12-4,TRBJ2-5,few,TGTGCCAGCAGTTTGGGAAGTGGGGGAGGTCTGGAGACCCAGTACTTC,CASSLGSGGGLETQYF
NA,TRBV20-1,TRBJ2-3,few,TGCAGTGCCCGACAAGACAGCACAGATACGCAGTATTTT,CSARQDSTDTQYF
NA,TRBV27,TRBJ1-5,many,TGTGCCAGCAGTTTATGGGTCAATCAGCCCCAGCATTTT,CASSLWVNQPQHF
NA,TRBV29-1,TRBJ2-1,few,TGCAGCGGTGGACAAGTCTCCTACAATGAGCAGTTCTTC,CSGGQVSYNEQFF
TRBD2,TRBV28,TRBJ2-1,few,TGTGCCAGCAGCCCTCCGACTAGCTCCCTCGGCGAGCAGTTCTTC,CASSPPTSSLGEQFF
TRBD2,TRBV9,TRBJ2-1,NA,TGTGCCAGCAGCGTTCGGACTAGCGGATACAATGAGCAGTTCTTC,CASSVRTSGYNEQFF
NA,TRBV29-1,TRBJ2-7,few,TGCAGCGTTGCTGGGGAACCGGGACACCTGCTCTACGAGCAGTACTTC,CSVAGEPGHLLYEQYF
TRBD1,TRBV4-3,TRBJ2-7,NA,TGCGCCAGCAGCCGGGGACAGGGGCCAGCCTACGAGCAGTACTTC,CASSRGQGPAYEQYF
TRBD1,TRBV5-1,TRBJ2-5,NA,TGCGCCAGCAGCCGTTTTGGGACAGGGTCTCAAGAGACCCAGTACTTC,CASSRFGTGSQETQYF
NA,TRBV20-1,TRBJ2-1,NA,TGCAGTGCTAGTTCTTTTGGCGCCCTCTCCTACAATGAGCAGTTCTTC,CSASSFGALSYNEQFF
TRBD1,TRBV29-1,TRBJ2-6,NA,TGCAGCGTCCAAACAGGGGGTCGAGCGTCTGGGGCCAACGTCCTGACTTTC,CSVQTGGRASGANVLTF